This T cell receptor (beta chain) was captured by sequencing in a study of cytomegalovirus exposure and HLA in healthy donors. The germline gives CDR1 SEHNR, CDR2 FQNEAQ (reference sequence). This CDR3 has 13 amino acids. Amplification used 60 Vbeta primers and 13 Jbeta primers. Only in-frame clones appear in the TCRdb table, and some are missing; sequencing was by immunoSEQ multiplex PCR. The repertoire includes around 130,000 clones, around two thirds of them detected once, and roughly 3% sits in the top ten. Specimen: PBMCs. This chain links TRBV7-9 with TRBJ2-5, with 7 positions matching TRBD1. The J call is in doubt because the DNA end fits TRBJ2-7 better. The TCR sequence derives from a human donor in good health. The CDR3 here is CASSHGTDYEQYF. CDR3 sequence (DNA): TGTGCCAGCAGCCACGGGACAGACTACGAGCAGTACTTC.